What follows are 8 T cell receptor beta chains derived from one specimen sequenced in a study of blood T cell repertoires in COVID-19. The repertoire was sequenced with immunoSEQ multiplex PCR; TCRdb's copy has only in-frame clones and lacks some. The sample has fewer than 700,000 clones; around 90% are singletons. Sequenced input: peripheral blood. The origin of the receptors is a woman in her forties or fifties with COVID-19, enrolled during active disease.

This chain connects TRBV11-2 to TRBJ1-2; D is unresolved. The CDR3 length is 15 residues. CDR1 is SGHAT, CDR2 FQNNGV, per germline. Between the trimmed V and J ends, which lost 1 base and 0 bases, there was a span of 9 bases. CDR3 amino acids: CASSLGGGSNYGYTF. In DNA, the CDR3 is TGTGCCAGCAGCTTAGGAGGCGGTTCTAACTATGGCTACACCTTC.

The chain links TRBV19 to TRBJ1-3; the match to TRBD1 covers 7 bases. Germline trimming cut 7 bases from V and 4 bases from J; bases unmatched to any gene: 10. The CDR3 has 15 amino acids. In germline, CDR1 is LNHDA, CDR2 SQIVND (reference sequence). CDR3 sequence reads: CASTEKGARGNTIYF. The CDR3 DNA follows: TGTGCCAGTACCGAAAAGGGGGCGAGAGGAAACACCATATATTTT.

The chain carries TRBV12-3 or TRBV12-4 and TRBJ2-2, with D perhaps TRBD2 (6 bases). V lost 8 bases and J 1 base, leaving 8 bases between the germline ends. The CDR3 contains 13 residues. The CDR3, as DNA: TGTGCCAGCCGGGGGAAGAACACCGGGGAGCTGTTTTTT. It translates to CASRGKNTGELFF.

The rearrangement joins TRBV7-2 to TRBJ1-2, with 11 bases matching TRBD1. The CDR3 spans 13 residues. Germline V gene lookup returns CDR1 SGHTA and CDR2 FQGNSA. J lost 8 bases, V lost 3 bases, and 2 bases had no gene match. For the CDR3, the DNA is TGTGCCAGCAGCTTCGGGACAGGGGGAGGCTACACCTTC. It is translated as CASSFGTGGGYTF.

On this clone itself: This specimen includes other DNA sequences encoding the same CDR3. The V call is TRBV6-5, the J call TRBJ2-7; 10 positions match TRBD1. Germline values: CDR1 MNHEY, CDR2 SVGAGI. The CDR3 extends over 14 amino acids. V gave up 4 bases and J gave up 7 bases; unmatched junction bases: 7. The CDR3, as DNA: TGTGCCAGCAGTTCGACAGGGGGCTCGTATGAGCAGTACTTC. Translated, it gives CASSSTGGSYEQYF.

The chain combines TRBV30 with TRBJ1-5, with TRBD1 matching 10 bases. Trimming removed 0 bases from V and 5 bases from J; junction bases left unmatched: 4. The CDR3 has 15 amino acids. Germline assignment: CDR1 GTSNPN and CDR2 SVGIG (reference sequence). CDR3 in amino acids: CAWSVWGTGDQPQHF. The CDR3 nucleotides read TGTGCCTGGAGTGTATGGGGGACAGGGGATCAGCCCCAGCATTTT.

The CDR3 region is CASSLAGGIREQFF. DNA for the CDR3: TGTGCCAGCAGCCTAGCGGGGGGGATTCGTGAGCAGTTCTTC. The rearrangement uses TRBV11-3 and TRBJ2-1, with TRBD2 matching 12 bases. This CDR3 has 14 residues. CDR1 is SGHNT and CDR2 is YENEEA in the germline V gene. V shed 5 bases, J shed 9 bases, and the junction held 5 bases outside the gene matches.

The chain combines TRBV7-9 with TRBJ2-1, with 8 bases lining up with TRBD2. Germline CDR1 and CDR2: SEHNR and FQNEAQ (reference sequence). V lost 5 bases to trimming and J lost 4 bases; unmatched junction nucleotides: 10. The CDR3 loop spans 16 amino acids. The DNA for the CDR3 is TGTGCCAGCAGCCCACTCGGGGGGGAGGATTACAATGAGCAGTTCTTC. Its protein product is CASSPLGGEDYNEQFF.